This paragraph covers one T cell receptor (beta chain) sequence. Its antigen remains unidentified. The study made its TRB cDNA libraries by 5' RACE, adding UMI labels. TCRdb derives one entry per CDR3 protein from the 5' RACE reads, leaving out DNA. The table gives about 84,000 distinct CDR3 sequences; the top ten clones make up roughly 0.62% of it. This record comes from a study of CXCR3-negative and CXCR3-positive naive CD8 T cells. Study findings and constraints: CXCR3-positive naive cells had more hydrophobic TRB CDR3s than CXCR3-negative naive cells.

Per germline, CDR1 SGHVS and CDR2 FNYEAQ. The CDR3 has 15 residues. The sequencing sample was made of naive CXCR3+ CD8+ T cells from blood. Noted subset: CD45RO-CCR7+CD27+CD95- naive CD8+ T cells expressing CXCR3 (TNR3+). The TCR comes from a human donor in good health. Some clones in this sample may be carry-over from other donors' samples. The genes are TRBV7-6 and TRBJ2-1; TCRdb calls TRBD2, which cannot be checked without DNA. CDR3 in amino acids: CASSLEAGGPREQFF.